This TCR beta chain emerged from a study of early T cells in non-severe SARS-CoV-2 infection. TCRdb ran MiXCR on the 5' RACE reads and lists one entry per CDR3 protein. The sample includes 70,000 to 85,000 distinct CDR3 sequences, about 12% of them seen just once. V was pared by 6 bases and J by 10 bases, with 16 bases between. The CDR3 consists of 14 residues. The sequenced material came from whole blood. This chain joins TRBV12-3 or TRBV12-4 and TRBJ1-6, with a tentative D call TRBD1 (6 bases). This TCR was sampled from an adult who was a healthcare worker with PCR-confirmed SARS-CoV-2 infection or an uninfected control (not recorded which). The CDR3 DNA follows: TGTGCCAGCAGCCCAACAGGGTTTGGGTCACCCCTCCACTTT. Protein: CASSPTGFGSPLHF.